A single T cell receptor (beta chain) is shown here with its context. Its antigen is undetermined. No conserved phenylalanine or tryptophan is present at the end of the CDR3, so a read error is the likely explanation. The DNA is omitted, as the CDR3 cannot be located on it reliably, and the CDR3 follows TCRdb's listing. This entry belongs to a study of tumor-infiltrating lymphocytes in primary liver carcinoma. The tissue used was unsorted bulk material of about 19-34 mg. RNA and DNA were co-extracted from it with the AllPrep DNA/RNA mini kit. These patients lived with chronic HBV infection and had never been treated. TCR beta cDNA was reverse-transcribed from 450 to 500 ng of total RNA. The reaction used a constant-region primer and ProtoScript II reverse transcriptase. Modified slightly, ARM-PCR produced TCR beta libraries over three nested multiplex PCR rounds. The two initial PCR rounds, nine to eleven cycles each, used TRBV1-TRBV30 forward and C-beta reverse primers. TCRdb independently ran MiXCR on the multiplex PCR reads; one entry per CDR3 protein. This sample yields some 50,000 distinct CDR3 sequences, of which 60% to 85% are seen a single time; just under 30% belongs to the top ten.

Germline V CDR1 and CDR2: SGHAT, FQNNGV. The CDR3 has 12 residues if both end residues are counted. Study results and caveats: Researchers found tumor-adjacent and tumor-blood pairs overlapped less than tumor region pairs. Appearing in all five tumor regions was true of only about 7-24% of top clones.

The V gene is TRBV11-2, the J gene TRBJ2-5; the D call TRBD1 from the table was never checked on the DNA. Sample: liver tumor tissue from sampling region 5. The subset here: tumor region T5, tumor centre. This sequence originates from a man aged 40-49 years with primary liver carcinoma and hepatitis B virus infection. This CDR3 reads CASSLEERAQYS.